At least ten counts were recorded for the clone carrying this T cell receptor (beta chain). Its cognate antigen is unknown. Using 32 V and 13 J primers, multiplex PCR amplified TCR beta CDR3. One entry per CDR3 protein, called by TCRdb with MiXCR from the multiplex PCR reads. The sample lists around 20,000 distinct CDR3 sequences; about 26% were seen once. As template, the study used bulk tumor genomic DNA at 550 to 650 ng per sample. Several widely spaced biopsies per primary tumor were taken during surgery. It was patients with untreated, newly diagnosed non-small cell lung cancer who underwent curative surgery. Each donor was a newly diagnosed non-small cell lung cancer patient undergoing surgery with curative intent. The data were obtained in a study of immune heterogeneity within non-small cell lung tumors. Study-level findings and limits: Local T-cell clonality and local tumor mutational burden correlated moderately but significantly (R around 0.3).

The length of the CDR3 is 12 residues. V lost 5 bases to trimming and J lost 6 bases, with 11 bases between them. Germline assignment: CDR1 SEHNR and CDR2 FQNEAQ (reference sequence). The receptor's source is a man between 35 and 55 years old with non-small cell lung cancer. Sequencing was done on a sample of lung tumor tissue. This chain connects TRBV7-9 to TRBJ2-7; perhaps D is TRBD1 or TRBD2 (5 bases each). CDR3 amino acids: CASSTSGREQYF. The CDR3 DNA is TGTGCCAGCAGCACCTCGGGACGCGAGCAGTACTTC.